Here is one T cell receptor (beta chain) with its context. As yet, its antigen is unknown. Primers used in a second PCR of roughly 6 to 12 cycles were a sample-barcoded 5' primer and a J-beta primer mix. Each cDNA was tagged by a template-switch adaptor containing 12 random nucleotides. TCRdb redid the calling of the 5' RACE reads with MiXCR, one entry per CDR3 protein. This table has about 680,000 distinct CDR3 sequences, more than 40% appearing once. This sample is drawn from a study of blood T cells in healthy people across ages. Study at large: About one barcoded beta molecule per two T cells came from capture by template switching. Study observations and caveats: Unknown donor CMV status possibly confounded expanded clonotype changes.

The TCR sequence derives from a woman between 55 and 75 years old in good health. Sequences were obtained from blood.

CDR3 sequence: CSATLAGVANEQFF. CDR3 nucleotide sequence: TGCAGTGCTACACTAGCGGGAGTCGCCAATGAGCAGTTCTTC. This chain joins TRBV20-1 and TRBJ2-1; 11 bases map to TRBD2. V shed 4 bases, J shed 6 bases, and the junction held 5 bases outside the gene matches. CDR3 length: 14 residues. Germline CDR1 is DFQATT and CDR2 is SNEGSKA (reference sequence).